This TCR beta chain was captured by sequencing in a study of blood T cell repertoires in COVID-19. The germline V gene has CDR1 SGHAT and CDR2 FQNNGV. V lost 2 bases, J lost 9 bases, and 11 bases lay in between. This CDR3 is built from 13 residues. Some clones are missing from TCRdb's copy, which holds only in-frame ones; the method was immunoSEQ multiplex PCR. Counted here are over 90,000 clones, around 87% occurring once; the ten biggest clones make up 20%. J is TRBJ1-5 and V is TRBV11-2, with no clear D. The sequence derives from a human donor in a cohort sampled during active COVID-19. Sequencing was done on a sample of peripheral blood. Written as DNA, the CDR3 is TGTGCCAGCAGCTTAAGCATGACGGGGCCCCAGCATTTT. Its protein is CASSLSMTGPQHF.